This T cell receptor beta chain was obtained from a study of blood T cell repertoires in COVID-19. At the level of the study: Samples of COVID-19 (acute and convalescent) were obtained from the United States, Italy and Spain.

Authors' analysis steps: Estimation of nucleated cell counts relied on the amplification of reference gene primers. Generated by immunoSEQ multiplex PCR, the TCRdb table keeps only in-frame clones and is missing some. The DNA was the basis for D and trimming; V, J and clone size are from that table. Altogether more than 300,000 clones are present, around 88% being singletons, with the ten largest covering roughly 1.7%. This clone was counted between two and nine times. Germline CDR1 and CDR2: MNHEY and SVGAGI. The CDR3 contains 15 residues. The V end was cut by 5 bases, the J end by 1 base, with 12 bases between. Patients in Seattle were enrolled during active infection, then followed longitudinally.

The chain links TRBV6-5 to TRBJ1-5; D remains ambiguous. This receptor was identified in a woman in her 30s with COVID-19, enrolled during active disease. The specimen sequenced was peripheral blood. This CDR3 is CASSRGLGSNQPQHF. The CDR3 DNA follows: TGTGCCAGCAGTCGAGGGCTTGGGAGCAATCAGCCCCAGCATTTT.